This TCR beta chain was identified in a study of T cells in Graves' hyperthyroidism and ophthalmopathy. Ten or more counts support this clonotype. Amplified TCR beta CDR3 regions derived from RNA transcripts. The HTBI primer set was used in a first-round RT-PCR of the TCR CDR3. Each CDR3 protein gets one entry after TCRdb re-called the multiplex PCR reads with MiXCR. The sample has 350,000 to 450,000 distinct CDR3 sequences; 17% are singletons. V was cut by 2 bases and J by 3 bases, with 6 bases left in between. The CDR3 consists of 13 residues. The V gene's germline CDR1 is SGHRS and CDR2 YFSETQ. This sequence joins TRBV5-1 and TRBJ2-1; D unclear. The sequencing input was blood. The sequence was obtained from a woman under 40 with Graves' hyperthyroidism that later progressed to Graves' ophthalmopathy. CDR3 sequence: CASSLDNYNEQFF. For the CDR3, the DNA is TGCGCCAGCAGCTTAGACAACTACAATGAGCAGTTCTTC.